The 16 T cell receptor beta chains below were found in one sample sequenced in a study of post-analysis software for immune sequencing data. Whole-study findings and limits: Comparison of patients with controls showed 5 or 6 TRBV segments more frequent in patients, TRBV5-6, TRBV5-1 and TRBV20-1 among them.

For these TCRs, the target antigens are not known. Each TCR beta cDNA library carried unique molecular identifiers. TCRdb used MiXCR to reprocess the PCR reads, holding one entry per CDR3 protein. The sample lists about 180,000 distinct CDR3 sequences; about 29% were seen once. Sequencing used blood. These receptors all stem from a girl aged 10 to 17 with multiple sclerosis.

This clonotype turned up a few times. The chain couples TRBV5-1 to TRBJ2-3, with TRBD2 matching over 8 bases. Germline assignment: CDR1 SGHRS and CDR2 YFSETQ. V was pared by 0 bases and J by 4 bases, with 7 bases of the junction left unmatched. CDR3 length: 16 amino acids. CDR3 loop: CASSLEAGAFADTQYF. The DNA of the CDR3 is TGCGCCAGCAGCTTGGAAGCGGGAGCTTTTGCAGATACGCAGTATTTT.

There are many counts of this clonotype. The DNA for the CDR3 is TGCGCCAGCAGCCGTACGGCTAGCGGAGGCATGGGAAATACGCAGTATTTT. As protein: CASSRTASGGMGNTQYF. The chain links TRBV4-1 to TRBJ2-3; the match to TRBD2 covers 7 bases. The junction had 17 bases not matched to a gene; V was cut back by 4 bases and J by 7 bases. The CDR3 sequence is 17 residues long. Per germline, CDR1 MGHRA and CDR2 YSYEKL.

The sample holds many counts of this clonotype. The chain employs TRBV6-1 and TRBJ2-1, with 16 bases aligning to TRBD2. J was trimmed by 0 bases and V by 5 bases; bases with no gene match: 13. Per the germline V gene, CDR1 is MNHNS and CDR2 is SASEGT. This CDR3 has 21 residues. Written as DNA, the CDR3 is TGTGCCAGCAGTCCCCTCCCGGGACTAGCGGGAGGGAGGAGCTCCTACAATGAGCAGTTCTTC. It yields the protein CASSPLPGLAGGRSSYNEQFF.

DNA of the CDR3: TGTGCCAGCAGCCAATCGTCCAGTTATAGCAATCAGCCCCAGCATTTT. Translating it yields CASSQSSSYSNQPQHF. The V gene is TRBV3-1, the J gene TRBJ1-5, with unresolved D. The germline CDR1 and CDR2 sequences are LGHDT and YNNKEL (reference sequence). The ends were cut back, 2 bases at V and 0 bases at J, with 11 bases in the middle. The CDR3 extends over 16 amino acids.

Comment on this clonotype: Given a much more abundant clone one base away, this may be a read error. The chain couples TRBV7-9 to TRBJ2-1, with 11 bases aligning to TRBD1. The DNA end lines up better with TRBJ2-7; the J call may be wrong. The CDR3 runs to 15 residues. Per the germline V gene, CDR1 is SEHNR and CDR2 is FQNEAQ (reference sequence). In DNA, the CDR3 is TGTGCCAGCAGCCCCGGGACAGGGGGACTCAATGAGCAGTACTTC. It codes for CASSPGTGGLNEQYF.

This clonotype was detected ten times or more. This rearrangement joins TRBV20-1 to TRBJ2-3; 13 bases are shared with TRBD2. There are 14 residues in the CDR3. V gave up 6 bases and J gave up 6 bases; unmatched junction bases: 6. Germline CDR1 reads DFQATT; CDR2 reads SNEGSKA (reference sequence). DNA for the CDR3: TGCAGTGCCCAACTAGCGGGAGGGGTGGATACGCAGTATTTT. As protein: CSAQLAGGVDTQYF.

This clonotype was counted ten times or more. V gene TRBV7-3 combines with J gene TRBJ2-3, with 15 positions matching TRBD2. Germline CDR1 SGHTA, CDR2 FQGTGA. The length of the CDR3 is 17 residues. V lost 4 bases and J lost 0; bases outside the gene matches: 2. The CDR3 reads CASSSGLAGGSTDTQYF. CDR3 sequence (DNA): TGTGCCAGCAGCTCGGGACTAGCGGGAGGTAGCACAGATACGCAGTATTTT.

In this sample, this clonotype turned up a few times. The chain has TRBV4-1 and TRBJ1-5; D perhaps matches TRBD1 (6 bases). V was shortened by 3 bases and J by 0 bases, with 12 bases between the two germline ends. Per the germline V gene, CDR1 is MGHRA and CDR2 is YSYEKL. The CDR3 contains 16 residues. CDR3 bases: TGCGCCAGCAGCCAGCTCCAGGGGTATAGCAATCAGCCCCAGCATTTT. Translating gives CASSQLQGYSNQPQHF.

This clonotype was detected only once. This could be a read error, since a much larger clone is one nucleotide away. This chain joins TRBV7-2 and TRBJ2-7, with D unresolved. CDR1 SGHTA and CDR2 FQGNSA come from the germline V gene. The CDR3 runs to 14 residues. CDR3: CAGRFSRSSYEQYF. The CDR3 DNA follows: TGTGCCGGCAGATTCAGCAGAAGCTCCTACGAGCAGTACTTC.

Details on this clonotype: The junction departs from the called germline gene at one end, perhaps through a read error. The chain recombines TRBV12-3 or TRBV12-4 with TRBJ2-1; 10 bases are shared with TRBD2. This CDR3 has 15 amino acids. In nucleotides, the CDR3 is TGTGCCAGCAGTGGCGGGACTAGCGTGGACAATGAGCAGTCCTTC. Translated, it gives CASSGGTSVDNEQSF.

The chain recombines TRBV27 with TRBJ1-1; D may be TRBD1 (5 bases). The CDR3 covers 14 residues. V shed 5 bases and J shed 4 bases, with 14 bases lying between them. The germline V gene has CDR1 MNHEY and CDR2 SMNVEV (reference sequence). The DNA for the CDR3 is TGTGCCAGCAGTCGAGGGGATGGGGGCACTGAAGCTTTCTTT. It specifies CASSRGDGGTEAFF.

The chain links TRBV12-3 or TRBV12-4 to TRBJ2-1; D not certain. The tail of the sequence fits TRBJ2-7 better, so the J call may be wrong. This CDR3 is built from 12 residues. This CDR3 is CASRFLYNEQYF. The CDR3 nucleotides are TGTGCCAGCAGGTTTTTATACAATGAGCAGTACTTC.

A remark on this clonotype: It may be a read error: a sequence one base away is much more abundant. The chain recombines TRBV20-1 with TRBJ2-1; no clear D gene. In germline, CDR1 is DFQATT, CDR2 SNEGSKA (reference sequence). The CDR3 is 11 residues long. Trimming took 7 bases from V and 5 from J, leaving 9 bases between them. The chain's CDR3 is CSVWSDNEQFF. CDR3 bases: TGCAGTGTCTGGTCCGACAATGAGCAGTTCTTC.

Notes on this clonotype: This sequence may be a read error, since a much larger clone differs from it by one base. The chain links TRBV7-7 to TRBJ2-1; 11 nucleotides agree with TRBD2. The CDR3 loop spans 15 amino acids. Germline CDR1 and CDR2: SSHAT and FNYEAQ (reference sequence). Losses at the gene ends were 5 bases for V and 5 bases for J; bases not matched to a gene: 5. CDR3 protein: CASSPLAGVDNEQFF. In DNA, the CDR3 is TGTGCCAGCAGCCCACTAGCGGGAGTGGACAATGAGCAGTTCTTC. Full variable domain (remainder filled in from reference TRBV7-7 and TRBJ2-1): GAGVSQSPRYKVTKRGQDVTLRCDPISSHATLYWYQQALGQGPEFLTYFNYEAQPDKSGLPSDRFSAERPEGSISTLTIQRTEQRDSAMYRCASSPLAGVDNEQFFGPGTRLTVL.

This clonotype was seen ten or more times. Here the CDR3 reads CASTGTSGSSNEQFF. The CDR3 DNA reads TGTGCCAGCACCGGGACTAGCGGGAGCTCTAATGAGCAGTTCTTC. V gene TRBV2 combines with J gene TRBJ2-1; 14 positions match TRBD2. CDR1 is SNHLY, CDR2 FYNNEI, per germline. The CDR3 runs to 15 residues. V lost 7 bases, J lost 7 bases, and 6 bases stayed unmatched.

In this sample, this clonotype turned up many times. The DNA for the CDR3 is TGTGCCAGCAGCCCAGAAGCGGGGATCATCTACGAGCAGTACTTC. Translated: CASSPEAGIIYEQYF. The chain recombines TRBV5-4 with TRBJ2-7; 7 nucleotides line up with TRBD2. This CDR3 has 15 amino acids. CDR1 SGHNT and CDR2 YYREEE come from the germline V gene (reference sequence). Losses at the gene ends were 4 bases for V and 3 bases for J; bases not matched to a gene: 10.